These 29 T cell receptor beta chains came from one sample sequenced in a study of T cell changes during pregnancy in multiple sclerosis. Here immunoSEQ multiplex PCR was the method, and the copy in TCRdb shows in-frame clones only, minus some. The data show about 84,000 clones, 94% seen once. The input for sequencing was peripheral blood, taken in the second trimester of pregnancy. The receptors here all came from a female donor in good health, enrolled as a control in a pregnancy study.

CDR3 in amino acids: CASSFWTGANTGELFF. In DNA form, the CDR3 reads TGCGCCAGCAGCTTCTGGACAGGGGCGAACACCGGGGAGCTGTTTTTT. The V call is TRBV5-1, the J call TRBJ2-2; TRBD1 matches at 9 bases. This CDR3 region has 16 residues. V lost 2 bases, J lost 0 bases, and 2 bases stayed unmatched. From germline, CDR1 is SGHRS and CDR2 YFSETQ.

The rearrangement links TRBV7-9 to TRBJ2-7, with a tentative D call TRBD1 (5 bases). CDR1 and CDR2 from the germline V gene are SEHNR and FQNEAQ (reference sequence). V was trimmed by 1 base and J by 2 bases, leaving 6 bases between them. This CDR3 region has 13 residues. CDR3 protein: CASSLGQPYEQYF. The CDR3 nucleotides read TGTGCCAGCAGCTTAGGACAGCCCTACGAGCAGTACTTC.

The V call is TRBV7-9, the J call TRBJ2-4; 15 bases fit TRBD2. CDR1 is SEHNR, CDR2 FQNEAQ, per germline (reference sequence). The CDR3 has 19 amino acids. V lost 5 bases and J lost 0; bases outside the gene matches: 8. Here the CDR3 reads CASSGGLAGGPLAKNIQYF. In nucleotides, the CDR3 is TGTGCCAGCAGCGGAGGACTAGCGGGAGGGCCCCTAGCCAAAAACATTCAGTACTTC.

This clone was recorded once. The chain carries TRBV6-1 and TRBJ2-7; 8 nucleotides align to TRBD1. V lost 3 bases, J lost 7 bases, and 14 bases stayed unmatched. The length of the CDR3 is 16 residues. CDR1 and CDR2 from the germline V gene are MNHNS and SASEGT. CDR3 nucleotides: TGTGCCAGCAGTGAGACCCCGGGACAGGTCCAAGGGGAGCAGTACTTC. Its translation: CASSETPGQVQGEQYF.

The V and J genes are TRBV9 and TRBJ2-5; a weak D match, TRBD2 (5 bases). Germline V gene sequence: CDR1 SGDLS, CDR2 YYNGEE. CDR3 length equals 13 residues. The V and J ends lost 4 bases and 3 bases respectively, with 10 bases between them. CDR3 sequence: CASSIRAEETQYF. The CDR3 DNA sequence: TGTGCCAGCAGCATCAGAGCGGAAGAGACCCAGTACTTC.

V gene TRBV18 combines with J gene TRBJ2-3; D gene ambiguous. This CDR3 region has 14 residues. V shed 3 bases and J shed 1 base, with 8 bases lying between them. From germline, CDR1 is KGHSH and CDR2 LQKENI. The CDR3 is CASSPRVRTDTQYF. CDR3 coding DNA: TGTGCCAGCTCACCCCGAGTGCGCACAGATACGCAGTATTTT.

This clone was counted once. The J gene is TRBJ2-7, the V gene TRBV6-5, with D tentatively TRBD2 (5 bases). CDR1 and CDR2 from the germline V gene are MNHEY and SVGAGI. The CDR3 covers 15 residues. Between the trimmed V and J ends, which lost 8 bases and 3 bases, there was a span of 20 bases. CDR3 bases: TGTGCCAGCCGCTCCAGCGGAGAGACGGTCTACGAGCAGTACTTC. Translation: CASRSSGETVYEQYF.

The DNA for the CDR3 is TGTGCCAGCAGTTTATATTCCCCCGGACTAGCGGGACCCGGGGAGCTGTTTTTT. Its protein product is CASSLYSPGLAGPGELFF. This sequence joins TRBV27 and TRBJ2-2; 12 bases are a match to TRBD2. J gave up 6 bases and V 1 base, and 9 bases lay outside the gene matches. Looked up from germline, CDR1 is MNHEY and CDR2 is SMNVEV (reference sequence). The CDR3 is made up of 18 amino acids.

This sequence joins TRBV5-1 and TRBJ1-5; TRBD1 might be the D (5 bases). The CDR3 consists of 14 residues. Germline V CDR1 and CDR2: SGHRS, YFSETQ. V lost 5 bases to trimming and J lost 9 bases, with 18 bases between them. The CDR3 sequence is CASSPGGGSMPQHF. The CDR3 region has the DNA TGCGCCAGCAGTCCGGGCGGGGGTTCGATGCCCCAGCATTTT.

This chain connects TRBV28 to TRBJ2-5; 11 nucleotides line up with TRBD2. The CDR3 runs to 16 residues. The J segment lost 4 bases and the V segment lost 4 bases, leaving 8 bases of the junction unmatched. CDR1 and CDR2 from the germline V gene are MDHEN and SYDVKM. The CDR3 region is CASSSPSGRRVETQYF. The CDR3 DNA reads as TGTGCCAGCAGTTCCCCTAGCGGGAGGCGAGTAGAGACCCAGTACTTC. The variable domain in full, completed from reference TRBV28 and TRBJ2-5, reads DVKVTQSSRYLVKRTGEKVFLECVQDMDHENMFWYRQDPGLGLRLIYFSYDVKMKEKGDIPEGYSVSREKKERFSLILESASTNQTSMYLCASSSPSGRRVETQYFGPGTRLLVL.

The CDR3 region has the DNA TGTGCCAGCTGGAGCGGGAGGGCCGTGGATGAGCAGTTCTTC. Protein sequence: CASWSGRAVDEQFF. The gene calls are TRBV28 and TRBJ2-1; 10 nucleotides match TRBD2. This CDR3 comprises 14 residues. Germline assignment: CDR1 MDHEN and CDR2 SYDVKM. J was trimmed by 8 bases and V by 8 bases; bases with no gene match: 9. Looking up the rest from reference TRBV28 and TRBJ2-1 gives the full variable domain: DVKVTQSSRYLVKRTGEKVFLECVQDMDHENMFWYRQDPGLGLRLIYFSYDVKMKEKGDIPEGYSVSREKKERFSLILESASTNQTSMYLCASWSGRAVDEQFFGPGTRLTVL.

This chain uses TRBV29-1 with TRBJ1-2; possibly TRBD1 for D (6 bases). CDR1 and CDR2 (germline): SQVTM, ANQGSEA. The CDR3 is 15 amino acids. The V end was cut by 0 bases, the J end by 1 base, with 12 bases between. CDR3 in DNA: TGCAGCGTTGAAGACCGGACGGACAGTAACTATGGCTACACCTTC. Protein: CSVEDRTDSNYGYTF.

The chain carries TRBV7-9 and TRBJ2-1; D might be TRBD1 (8 bases). Germline V gene sequence: CDR1 SEHNR, CDR2 FQNEAQ (reference sequence). This CDR3 is 18 amino acids long. With 5 bases removed from V and 6 bases from J, the gap between germline ends came to 26 bases. This CDR3 is CASSELAGDRGATNEQFF. CDR3 DNA sequence: TGTGCCAGCAGCGAATTAGCGGGCGACAGGGGCGCAACCAATGAGCAGTTCTTC.

This chain uses TRBV7-9 with TRBJ2-5; no reliable D call. This CDR3 comprises 14 residues. The V gene's germline CDR1 is SEHNR and CDR2 FQNEAQ (reference sequence). V lost 5 bases and J lost 5, with 15 bases in between. The CDR3 bases are TGTGCCAGCAGCGCCTATTCGGAGTCGGAGACCCAGTACTTC. It yields the protein CASSAYSESETQYF.

J is TRBJ1-2 and V is TRBV28; maybe TRBD1 (6 bases). Per germline, CDR1 MDHEN and CDR2 SYDVKM. V lost 7 bases and J lost 2, with 17 bases in between. The CDR3 spans 15 residues. The CDR3 loop reads CASTLFRGPNYGYTF. In DNA form, the CDR3 reads TGTGCCAGCACCCTATTCAGGGGACCCAACTATGGCTACACCTTC.

The gene calls are TRBV28 and TRBJ2-1, with 9 bases identical to TRBD1. V lost 6 bases to trimming and J lost 7 bases; unmatched junction nucleotides: 10. The germline V gene encodes CDR1 MDHEN and CDR2 SYDVKM. The CDR3 is 15 residues long. Here the CDR3 reads CASSPGTGMRNEQFF. The DNA of the CDR3 is TGTGCCAGCAGCCCCGGGACAGGGATGAGGAATGAGCAGTTCTTC.

The chain carries TRBV2 and TRBJ2-5, with TRBD2 matching 8 bases. This CDR3 spans 15 amino acids. The germline V gene has CDR1 SNHLY and CDR2 FYNNEI. After removal of 5 bases from V and 2 bases from J, the junction contained 7 bases not matched to a gene. In DNA, the CDR3 is TGTGCCAGCAGTTTTAGCGGGACCAGACAAGAGACCCAGTACTTC. This translates into CASSFSGTRQETQYF.

The chain has TRBV18 and TRBJ2-5, with a weak D call TRBD1 (6 bases). V was trimmed by 3 bases and J by 5 bases, leaving 13 bases between them. Germline CDR1 is KGHSH and CDR2 is LQKENI. CDR3 length equals 14 residues. CDR3 sequence: CASSPDRITETQYF. The CDR3 nucleotides read TGTGCCAGCTCACCCGACAGGATCACGGAGACCCAGTACTTC.

A word on this clone: Other DNA sequences of this sample code for an identical CDR3. V is TRBV28 and J is TRBJ2-7, with TRBD2 identical over 7 bases. The CDR3 contains 12 residues. Germline V lookup: CDR1 MDHEN, CDR2 SYDVKM. The V and J ends lost 3 bases and 4 bases, in that order; junction bases with no gene match: 0. The CDR3 sequence is CASSLGGYEQYF. In nucleotides, the CDR3 is TGTGCCAGCAGTTTGGGAGGGTACGAGCAGTACTTC.

The J gene is TRBJ2-3, the V gene TRBV5-1; TRBD2 matches 8 bases. The V and J ends lost 3 bases and 4 bases, in that order; junction bases with no gene match: 10. CDR3 size: 16 residues. Germline V lookup: CDR1 SGHRS, CDR2 YFSETQ. DNA for the CDR3: TGCGCCAGCAGCTCCCCCTCCCTAGCGGGCGCAGATACGCAGTATTTT. It is translated as CASSSPSLAGADTQYF.

This rearrangement joins TRBV27 to TRBJ2-7; 8 bases map to TRBD1. V was clipped by 5 bases and J by 0 bases; unmatched bases: 6. Per the germline V gene, CDR1 is MNHEY and CDR2 is SMNVEV (reference sequence). CDR3 length equals 15 residues. This CDR3 is CASSLWTGSSYEQYF. DNA of the CDR3: TGTGCCAGCAGTCTTTGGACAGGGAGCTCCTACGAGCAGTACTTC.

The rearrangement joins TRBV7-9 to TRBJ2-7, with TRBD1 matching 7 bases. This CDR3 comprises 13 residues. Germline V gives CDR1 SEHNR, CDR2 FQNEAQ (reference sequence). Trimming cost V 5 bases and J 7 bases; bases outside gene matches: 8. The DNA of the CDR3 is TGTGCCAGCAGCCCCTCGACAGGGTGGGAGCAGTACTTC. Protein: CASSPSTGWEQYF.

This chain links TRBV11-3 with TRBJ2-5; D may be TRBD1 (7 bases). CDR3 length equals 15 residues. With 5 bases removed from V and 3 bases from J, the gap between germline ends came to 16 bases. CDR1 SGHNT and CDR2 YENEEA come from the germline V gene. The CDR3 protein is CASSPGQWREETQYF. In nucleotides, the CDR3 is TGTGCCAGCAGCCCGGGACAGTGGAGGGAAGAGACCCAGTACTTC.

This rearrangement joins TRBV7-8 to TRBJ2-1, with 11 bases lining up with TRBD2. The CDR3 runs 16 residues. Unmatched junction bases numbered 7, after V lost 1 base and J lost 8 bases. In germline, CDR1 is SGHVS, CDR2 FQNEAQ. CDR3 in amino acids: CASSLGPSGRLHEQFF. CDR3 DNA sequence: TGTGCCAGCAGCTTAGGGCCTAGCGGGAGGCTCCATGAGCAGTTCTTC.

The chain recombines TRBV7-2 with TRBJ2-2, with D possibly TRBD1 on 6 matching bases. Trimming took 3 bases from V and 0 from J, leaving 8 bases between them. Germline loops: CDR1 SGHTA, CDR2 FQGNSA. The CDR3 spans 15 residues. CDR3 region: CASSFNRANTGELFF. CDR3 nucleotides: TGTGCCAGCAGCTTTAACAGGGCGAACACCGGGGAGCTGTTTTTT.

The chain has TRBV27 and TRBJ2-2; 10 bases line up with TRBD2. CDR1 and CDR2 from the germline V gene are MNHEY and SMNVEV (reference sequence). The CDR3 is 15 residues long. V was clipped by 11 bases and J by 4 bases; unmatched bases: 10. CDR3 in amino acids: CAGREREGPTGELFF. The CDR3 nucleotides are TGTGCCGGACGGGAGCGGGAGGGCCCCACCGGGGAGCTGTTTTTT.

The rearrangement uses TRBV7-9 and TRBJ1-2; 10 nucleotides align to TRBD1. V was clipped by 3 bases and J by 3 bases; unmatched bases: 10. The length of the CDR3 is 17 residues. Germline CDR1 is SEHNR and CDR2 is FQNEAQ (reference sequence). The CDR3 is CASSFLTRGTGDYGYTF. CDR3 bases: TGTGCCAGCAGCTTCCTTACCCGCGGGACAGGGGACTATGGCTACACCTTC.

The chain has TRBV28 and TRBJ2-7; D possibly corresponds to TRBD2 (6 bases). This CDR3 comprises 12 residues. Germline CDR1 is MDHEN and CDR2 is SYDVKM. Trimming cost V 10 bases and J 4 bases, with 14 bases left between them. DNA of the CDR3: TGTGCCAACCAGACTAGACGTTACGAGCAGTACTTC. This translates into CANQTRRYEQYF.

V and J are TRBV6-1 and TRBJ2-1, with D hard to call. V lost 2 bases to trimming and J lost 6 bases, with 5 bases between them. CDR1 and CDR2 (germline): MNHNS, SASEGT. CDR3 length equals 12 residues. CDR3 DNA: TGTGCCAGCAGTGAATTAATCAATGAGCAGTTCTTC. Amino acids: CASSELINEQFF.